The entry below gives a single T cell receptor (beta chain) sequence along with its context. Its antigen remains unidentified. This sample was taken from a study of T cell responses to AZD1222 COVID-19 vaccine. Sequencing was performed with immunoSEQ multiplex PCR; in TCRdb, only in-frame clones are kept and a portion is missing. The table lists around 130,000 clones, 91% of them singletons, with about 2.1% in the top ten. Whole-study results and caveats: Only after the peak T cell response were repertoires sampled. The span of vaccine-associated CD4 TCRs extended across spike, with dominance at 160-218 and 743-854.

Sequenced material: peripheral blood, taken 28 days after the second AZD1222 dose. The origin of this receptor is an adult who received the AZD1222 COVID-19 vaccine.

CDR3 sequence reads: CASRSGTASSYEQYV. CDR3 bases: TGTGCCAGCAGGTCTGGGACGGCGAGCTCCTACGAGCAGTACGTC. This sequence joins TRBV6-5 and TRBJ2-7, with D perhaps assigned TRBD1 or TRBD2 (5 bases each). CDR3 size: 15 residues. The ends were cut back, 6 bases at V and 0 bases at J, with 15 bases in the middle. Germline CDR1 and CDR2: MNHEY and SVGAGI.